The next 5 T cell receptor beta chains were all read from a single sample in a study of cytomegalovirus exposure and HLA in healthy donors. It was with 60 Vbeta and 13 Jbeta primers that the PCR ran. Generated by immunoSEQ multiplex PCR, the TCRdb table keeps only in-frame clones and is missing some. The table lists about 84,000 clones, over 75% of them singletons, with about 2.7% in the top ten. Sequenced sample: PBMCs. These TCRs come from a male donor in good health and CMV-seropositive.

The chain combines TRBV10-3 with TRBJ2-2, with D maybe TRBD1 (6 bases). This CDR3 has 12 amino acids. The V end lost 11 bases, the J end lost 3 bases, and 10 bases lay between the germline ends. The germline V gene has CDR1 ENHRY and CDR2 SYGVKD. The CDR3 region has the DNA TGTGCCGCAACAGGGTACACCGGGGAGCTGTTTTTT. Residues: CAATGYTGELFF.

The chain has TRBV15 and TRBJ1-5; a possible D gene is TRBD1 (6 bases). CDR3 length: 17 residues. Trimming cost V 0 bases and J 6 bases, with 18 bases left between them. Germline loops: CDR1 LNHNV, CDR2 YYDKDF (reference sequence). The CDR3 here is CATSRDGGQTPFQPQHF. The CDR3, as DNA: TGTGCCACCAGCAGAGATGGGGGACAAACTCCTTTTCAGCCCCAGCATTTT.

This clone occurred a few times. The genes are TRBV5-1 and TRBJ2-3; TRBD2 matches at 8 bases. Germline CDR1 SGHRS, CDR2 YFSETQ. The CDR3 covers 15 residues. V was pared by 2 bases and J by 2 bases, with 4 bases of the junction left unmatched. As DNA, the CDR3 is TGCGCCAGCAGCTTTGTAGCGGGAAACACAGATACGCAGTATTTT. Protein: CASSFVAGNTDTQYF.

In DNA form, the CDR3 reads TGTGCCAGCAGCGTAGCGGGAGGGCCTGAAGATACGCAGTATTTT. Its translation is CASSVAGGPEDTQYF. The chain combines TRBV9 with TRBJ2-3; 8 nucleotides match TRBD2. V lost 0 bases to trimming and J lost 5 bases; unmatched junction nucleotides: 5. CDR3 length: 15 residues. The germline gives CDR1 SGDLS, CDR2 YYNGEE.

Here the CDR3 reads CASSLDPGGGEKLFF. CDR3 in DNA: TGTGCCAGCAGCTTAGATCCAGGTGGAGGCGAAAAACTGTTTTTT. The chain employs TRBV7-9 and TRBJ1-4; D not resolved. Trimming pared 1 base from V and 8 bases from J, leaving 14 bases between. This CDR3 is built from 15 residues. CDR1 and CDR2 (germline): SEHNR, FQNEAQ (reference sequence).